This TCR beta chain was documented in a study of CD8 T cells in Susac syndrome. Random hexamers served to reverse transcribe roughly 0.45 to 1 ug RNA. TCRdb reanalysed the immunoSEQ multiplex PCR reads using MiXCR and keeps one entry per CDR3 protein. The table shows tens of thousands of distinct CDR3 sequences, with 90% to 97% occurring only once. This clonotype came up once. CDR1 and CDR2 from the germline V gene are DFQATT and SNEGSKA (reference sequence). The CDR3 loop spans 14 amino acids. Deletions cut 3 bases from V and 0 bases from J, with 11 bases between. The sample taken for sequencing was CD8+ T cells from PBMCs. The chain links TRBV20-1 to TRBJ1-1; unclear D gene. This TCR was recovered from a human donor with Susac syndrome. The CDR3: CSASFNGMNTEAFF. The CDR3 bases are TGCAGTGCTAGCTTCAACGGTATGAACACTGAAGCTTTCTTT.